A single sample is the source of the 32 T cell receptor beta chains below, sequenced in a study of blood T cell repertoires in COVID-19. Generated by immunoSEQ multiplex PCR, the TCRdb table keeps only in-frame clones and is missing some. This repertoire shows 60,000 to 70,000 clones, approximately 86% found once; its top ten account for almost 1.5%. Sequencing used peripheral blood. These TCRs come from a woman aged 55-70 years with acute or convalescent COVID-19.

J is TRBJ2-2 and V is TRBV9; 9 nucleotides agree with TRBD1. The junction had 4 bases not matched to a gene; V was cut back by 4 bases and J by 6 bases. Per germline, CDR1 SGDLS and CDR2 YYNGEE. This CDR3 region has 14 residues. This chain's CDR3 is CASSQDRGSGELFF. CDR3 in DNA: TGTGCCAGCAGCCAGGACAGGGGATCCGGGGAGCTGTTTTTT.

The CDR3 reads CAISEYPPFSPDRGYYGYTF. CDR3 bases: TGTGCCATCAGTGAGTATCCTCCCTTCTCTCCGGACAGGGGATACTATGGCTACACCTTC. The chain recombines TRBV10-3 with TRBJ1-2, with TRBD1 matching 9 bases. Germline trimming cut 1 base from V and 3 bases from J; bases unmatched to any gene: 18. There are 20 residues in the CDR3. Germline CDR1 ENHRY, CDR2 SYGVKD.

V is TRBV9 and J is TRBJ2-7; TRBD2 might be the D (5 bases). The CDR3 has 15 amino acids. Germline V CDR1 and CDR2: SGDLS, YYNGEE. The V gene lost 6 bases and the J gene lost 3 bases, with 19 bases spanning the gap. The CDR3 loop reads CASNNHPEGGYEQYF. Written as DNA, the CDR3 is TGTGCCAGCAACAACCACCCCGAGGGCGGCTACGAGCAGTACTTC.

The chain joins TRBV3-1 (or the pseudogene TRBV3-2) to TRBJ2-3; 15 positions agree with TRBD2. The CDR3 extends over 18 amino acids. The V and J ends lost 4 bases and 4 bases, in that order; junction bases with no gene match: 9. Looked up from germline, CDR1 is LGHDT and CDR2 is YNNKEL (reference sequence). The CDR3 DNA follows: TGTGCCAGCAGCCGGGGGACTAGCGGGAGGAGGAGCGCAGATACGCAGTATTTT. Encoded protein: CASSRGTSGRRSADTQYF.

CDR3 amino acids: CASSKVWDRGYEQYF. CDR3 DNA: TGTGCCAGCAGCAAAGTGTGGGACAGGGGGTACGAGCAGTACTTC. The chain has TRBV21-1 and TRBJ2-7; no DNA check was done on the table's D call, TRBD1. TRBV21-1 is shown as a pseudogene. This CDR3 is 15 amino acids long.

This clone was seen only a few times. V gene TRBV12-3 or TRBV12-4 combines with J gene TRBJ1-1; D ambiguous. Trimming took off 6 bases at V and 8 bases at J, with 10 bases between the two ends. The CDR3 is 11 amino acids. The CDR3 loop reads CASRLSGEAFF. The CDR3 bases are TGTGCCAGCAGGCTCTCGGGGGAAGCTTTCTTT.

The chain has TRBV12-5 and TRBJ1-2; 10 positions match TRBD1. Germline V CDR1 and CDR2: LGHNT, FRNRAP. The ends lost 1 base at V and 5 bases at J; junction bases unmatched: 4. CDR3 length: 15 amino acids. This chain's CDR3 is CASGLEGQGKYGYTF. Written as DNA, the CDR3 is TGTGCTAGTGGTTTGGAGGGACAGGGGAAGTATGGCTACACCTTC.

With regard to this clone: This same CDR3 is encoded by further DNA sequences in the sample. The chain carries TRBV18 and TRBJ2-2; no firm D call. The germline V gene has CDR1 KGHSH and CDR2 LQKENI. V shed 3 bases and J shed 2 bases, with 4 bases lying between them. This CDR3 is 13 amino acids long. CDR3 residues: CASSPSNTGELFF. CDR3 nucleotide sequence: TGTGCCAGCTCACCGTCTAACACCGGGGAGCTGTTTTTT.

The rearrangement links TRBV5-4 to TRBJ2-1, with TRBD1 identical over 8 bases. The CDR3 spans 15 residues. The V and J ends lost 0 bases and 4 bases, in that order; junction bases with no gene match: 3. CDR1 is SGHNT and CDR2 is YYREEE in the germline V gene (reference sequence). The CDR3 region is CASSLGGQGYNEQFF. In nucleotides, the CDR3 is TGTGCCAGCAGCTTGGGTGGACAGGGATACAATGAGCAGTTCTTC.

This clone appeared once. This chain joins TRBV10-1 and TRBJ1-6; D unclear. With 2 bases removed from V and 7 bases from J, the gap between germline ends came to 9 bases. There are 14 residues in the CDR3. CDR1 is WNHNN and CDR2 is SYGVQD in the germline V gene (reference sequence). The CDR3 DNA is TGCGCCAGCAGTGAGACGACTGGGAATTCACCCCTCCACTTT. Its protein product is CASSETTGNSPLHF.

This clone occurred once. V usage is TRBV4-1 and J usage is TRBJ1-3; D unclear. The CDR3 consists of 15 residues. Trimming took 4 bases from V and 0 from J, leaving 10 bases between them. Germline assignment: CDR1 MGHRA and CDR2 YSYEKL. The CDR3: CASSRLTFSGNTIYF. CDR3 coding DNA: TGCGCCAGCAGCCGGTTAACTTTCTCTGGAAACACCATATATTTT.

This chain uses TRBV12-3 or TRBV12-4 with TRBJ2-7, with a weak D call TRBD1 (6 bases). This CDR3 has 13 amino acids. Trimming cost V 6 bases and J 4 bases, with 13 bases left between them. Here the CDR3 reads CASRTDRQYEQYF. The DNA for the CDR3 is TGTGCCAGCAGGACAGACAGGCAATACGAGCAGTACTTC.

The chain employs TRBV11-2 and TRBJ2-7; 7 bases fit TRBD1. The junction had 11 bases not matched to a gene; V was cut back by 5 bases and J by 7 bases. The germline V gene encodes CDR1 SGHAT and CDR2 FQNNGV. The CDR3 is 14 residues long. CDR3 in amino acids: CASSLRDSGEEQYF. CDR3 bases: TGTGCCAGCAGCCTCCGGGACAGTGGGGAGGAGCAGTACTTC.

This chain uses TRBV6-6 with TRBJ1-1; D gene unclear. The CDR3 is 13 residues long. Trimming removed 2 bases at V and 6 bases at J, with 10 bases between. Germline-derived CDR1 and CDR2 are MNHNY and SVGAGI (reference sequence). The CDR3 coding sequence is TGTGCCAGCAGTTACGTCGAGGGAGCTGAAGCTTTCTTT. It yields the protein CASSYVEGAEAFF.

The CDR3 spells CASSISGGSYNEQFF. Written as DNA, the CDR3 is TGTGCCAGTAGTATATCAGGGGGATCCTACAATGAGCAGTTCTTC. The chain is built from TRBV19 and TRBJ2-1; 7 bases line up with TRBD1. This CDR3 comprises 15 residues. The J segment lost 1 base and the V segment lost 2 bases, leaving 2 bases of the junction unmatched. Per the germline V gene, CDR1 is LNHDA and CDR2 is SQIVND (reference sequence).

This chain links TRBV5-1 with TRBJ2-5; 9 bases align to TRBD1. Germline CDR1 is SGHRS and CDR2 is YFSETQ. The CDR3 totals 15 residues. V lost 0 bases, J lost 4 bases, and 4 bases stayed unmatched. The CDR3 nucleotides are TGCGCCAGCAGCTTGGTTGCGACAGGGGGAGAGACCCAGTACTTC. Protein sequence: CASSLVATGGETQYF. Supplemented by reference TRBV5-1 and TRBJ2-5, the full variable domain reads KAGVTQTPRYLIKTRGQQVTLSCSPISGHRSVSWYQQTPGQGLQFLFEYFSETQRNKGNFPGRFSGRQFSNSRSEMNVSTLELGDSALYLCASSLVATGGETQYFGPGTRLLVL.

The chain is built from TRBV7-6 and TRBJ1-5; 9 bases are a match to TRBD1. The V gene's germline CDR1 is SGHVS and CDR2 FNYEAQ. The CDR3 length is 16 residues. The V gene end was trimmed by 1 base and the J gene end by 6 bases; junction bases not matched to a gene: 7. The CDR3 here is CASSLGGQGMGQPQHF. The CDR3 nucleotides read TGTGCCAGCAGCTTAGGAGGACAGGGGATGGGTCAGCCCCAGCATTTT.

V usage is TRBV27 and J usage is TRBJ1-5, with D possibly TRBD1 on 5 matching bases. Trimming stripped 3 bases from V and 0 bases from J, with 6 bases between. CDR1 is MNHEY, CDR2 SMNVEV, per germline (reference sequence). The CDR3 covers 14 residues. CDR3 DNA sequence: TGTGCCAGCAGTTTTCAGGGTAGCAATCAGCCCCAGCATTTT. As protein: CASSFQGSNQPQHF.

The genes are TRBV20-1 and TRBJ2-3; 7 bases are a match to TRBD2. The length of the CDR3 is 11 residues. CDR1 DFQATT and CDR2 SNEGSKA come from the germline V gene (reference sequence). J lost 11 bases, V lost 4 bases, and 6 bases had no gene match. CDR3 DNA sequence: TGCAGTGCTAACGAGCGGGGAAAGCAGTATTTT. This gives the protein CSANERGKQYF.

The chain links TRBV27 to TRBJ2-3; D is ambiguous. Germline V gene data show CDR1 as MNHEY and CDR2 as SMNVEV (reference sequence). With 6 bases removed from V and 3 bases from J, the gap between germline ends came to 13 bases. This CDR3 spans 14 amino acids. The CDR3 reads CASRRLVFTDTQYF. Written as DNA, the CDR3 is TGTGCCAGCAGGAGGCTAGTCTTTACAGATACGCAGTATTTT.

The sample holds a few counts of this clone. The genes are TRBV18 and TRBJ2-2; 9 nucleotides align to TRBD1. Germline assignment: CDR1 KGHSH and CDR2 LQKENI. V trimming: 2 bases; J trimming: 5 bases; junction bases outside the gene matches: 3. The CDR3 runs to 15 residues. For the CDR3, the DNA is TGTGCCAGCTCACCAATGGGACAGGGAACCGGGGAGCTGTTTTTT. Protein sequence: CASSPMGQGTGELFF.

The chain is built from TRBV7-2 and TRBJ2-1, with D possibly TRBD2 on 5 matching bases. Germline assignment: CDR1 SGHTA and CDR2 FQGNSA. The CDR3 has 13 residues. The germline V and J ends were trimmed by 5 bases and 4 bases, with 9 bases remaining between them. Here the CDR3 DNA reads TGTGCCAGCAGCCCTCAGCGGTACAATGAGCAGTTCTTC. Protein: CASSPQRYNEQFF.

This clone was detected once. The genes are TRBV5-1 and TRBJ2-3; 8 bases fit TRBD2. Germline CDR1 reads SGHRS; CDR2 reads YFSETQ. The V gene end was trimmed by 4 bases and the J gene end by 2 bases; junction bases not matched to a gene: 9. The CDR3 runs 16 residues. CDR3 amino acids: CASSEGLVGNTDTQYF. The CDR3 DNA reads TGCGCCAGCAGCGAGGGACTAGTTGGGAACACAGATACGCAGTATTTT.

V and J are TRBV7-9 and TRBJ1-3; a possible D gene is TRBD1 (6 bases). The CDR3 sequence is 15 residues long. Germline CDR1 is SEHNR and CDR2 is FQNEAQ (reference sequence). Trimming took off 4 bases at V and 4 bases at J, with 14 bases between the two ends. CDR3 in DNA: TGTGCCAGCAGCTCGGAGTGGGGGCCGGGAAACACCATATATTTT. Translated: CASSSEWGPGNTIYF.

The chain is built from TRBV7-3 and TRBJ1-6; 7 bases align to TRBD1. This CDR3 is 15 amino acids long. Germline V gene lookup returns CDR1 SGHTA and CDR2 FQGTGA. V was pared by 5 bases and J by 4 bases, with 5 bases of the junction left unmatched. The CDR3 nucleotides read TGTGCCAGCAGCCGGGACAGCGATTATAATTCACCCCTCCACTTT. Amino acid sequence: CASSRDSDYNSPLHF.

The CDR3 reads CASSFRGSGVSPLHF. CDR3 nucleotides: TGTGCCAGCAGCTTTCGGGGTAGCGGGGTTTCACCCCTCCACTTT. V and J are TRBV7-6 and TRBJ1-6, with unresolved D. Germline V gives CDR1 SGHVS, CDR2 FNYEAQ. CDR3 length: 15 amino acids. V was trimmed by 3 bases and J by 9 bases, leaving 15 bases between them.

V usage is TRBV28 and J usage is TRBJ2-7; TRBD1 might be the D (6 bases). The CDR3 consists of 13 residues. The germline gives CDR1 MDHEN, CDR2 SYDVKM. Trimming removed 5 bases from V and 1 base from J, with 9 bases in between. The CDR3, as DNA: TGTGCCAGCAGTCCCGGACAGTCCTACGAGCAGTACTTC. Protein product: CASSPGQSYEQYF.

This clone was counted a few times. V gene TRBV7-6 combines with J gene TRBJ1-6; 12 bases align to TRBD1. There are 18 residues in the CDR3. Germline loops: CDR1 SGHVS, CDR2 FNYEAQ. With 4 bases clipped from V and 7 bases from J, the junction kept 11 bases outside the gene matches. The CDR3 spells CASSSGQGAALRNSPLHF. CDR3 DNA sequence: TGTGCCAGCAGCTCGGGACAGGGGGCTGCTCTTAGGAATTCACCCCTCCACTTT.

The V gene is TRBV12-3 or TRBV12-4, the J gene TRBJ1-2; tentative D call: TRBD1 (5 bases). The CDR3 extends over 13 amino acids. V was trimmed by 5 bases and J by 7 bases, leaving 14 bases between them. CDR3 coding DNA: TGTGCCAGCAGTCTCCAGGGTTCGGTTGGCTACACCTTC. Protein product: CASSLQGSVGYTF.

In its sample, this clone was seen a few times. The V and J genes are TRBV5-1 and TRBJ1-2, with D unresolved. Germline V gene data show CDR1 as SGHRS and CDR2 as YFSETQ. The germline V and J ends were trimmed by 4 bases and 0 bases, with 7 bases remaining between them. This CDR3 is built from 13 residues. CDR3: CASSPGANYGYTF. CDR3 DNA sequence: TGCGCCAGCAGCCCTGGAGCTAACTATGGCTACACCTTC.

V gene TRBV3-1 (or the pseudogene TRBV3-2) combines with J gene TRBJ1-4; the D is unclear. V was pared by 0 bases and J by 10 bases, with 9 bases between. This CDR3 has 13 residues. Germline V gene sequence: CDR1 LGHDT, CDR2 YNNKEL (reference sequence). This CDR3 reads CASSQEEPGKLFF. The DNA for the CDR3 is TGTGCCAGCAGCCAAGAAGAGCCGGGAAAACTGTTTTTT.

The chain employs TRBV18 and TRBJ1-1, with D hard to call. The CDR3 extends over 12 amino acids. Trimming cost V 3 bases and J 1 base, with 3 bases left between them. CDR1 and CDR2 from the germline V gene are KGHSH and LQKENI. The CDR3 nucleotides are TGTGCCAGCTCACCCAGGAACACTGAAGCTTTCTTT. It translates to CASSPRNTEAFF.